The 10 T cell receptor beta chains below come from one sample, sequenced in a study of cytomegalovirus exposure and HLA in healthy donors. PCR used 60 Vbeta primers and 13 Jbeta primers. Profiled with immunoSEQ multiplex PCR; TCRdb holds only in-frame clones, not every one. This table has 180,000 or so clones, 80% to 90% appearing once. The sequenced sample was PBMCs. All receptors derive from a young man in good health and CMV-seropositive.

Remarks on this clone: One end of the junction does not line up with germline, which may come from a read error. CDR3 residues: CSSSPGMNTEAFF. DNA of the CDR3: TGTTCCAGCAGCCCAGGGATGAACACTGAAGCTTTCTTT. This chain uses TRBV7-9 with TRBJ1-1, with D maybe TRBD1 (5 bases). The CDR3 extends over 13 amino acids. CDR1 is SEHNR and CDR2 is FQNEAQ in the germline V gene (reference sequence). The full variable domain, completed using reference TRBV7-9 and TRBJ1-1, is DTGVSQNPRHKITKRGQNVTFRCDPISEHNRLYWYRQTLGQGPEFLTYFQNEAQLEKSRLLSDRFSAERPKGSFSTLEIQRTEQGDSAMYLCSSSPGMNTEAFFGQGTRLTVV.

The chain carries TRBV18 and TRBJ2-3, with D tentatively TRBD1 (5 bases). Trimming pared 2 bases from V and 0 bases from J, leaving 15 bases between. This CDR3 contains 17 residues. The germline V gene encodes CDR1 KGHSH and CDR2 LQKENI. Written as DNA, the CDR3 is TGTGCCAGCTCACCAACGAGACAGAGACCTAGCACAGATACGCAGTATTTT. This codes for CASSPTRQRPSTDTQYF.

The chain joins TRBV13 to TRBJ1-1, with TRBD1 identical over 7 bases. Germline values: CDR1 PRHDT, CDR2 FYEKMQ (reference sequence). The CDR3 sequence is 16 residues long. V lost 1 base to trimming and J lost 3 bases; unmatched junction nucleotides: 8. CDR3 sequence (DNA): TGTGCCAGCAGCTTAGCCCCGGGACAGAGCTACACTGAAGCTTTCTTT. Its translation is CASSLAPGQSYTEAFF.

CDR3 region: CASSLRADSPLHF. DNA of the CDR3: TGTGCCAGCAGCTTAAGGGCCGATTCACCCCTCCACTTT. The chain joins TRBV7-3 to TRBJ1-6; no clear D gene. Trimming left V 1 base short and J 8 bases short, with 6 bases between. CDR1 SGHTA and CDR2 FQGTGA come from the germline V gene. The CDR3 loop spans 13 amino acids.

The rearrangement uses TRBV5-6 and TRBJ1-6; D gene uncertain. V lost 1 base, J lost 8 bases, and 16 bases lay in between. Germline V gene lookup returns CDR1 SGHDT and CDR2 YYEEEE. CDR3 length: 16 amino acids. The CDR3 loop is CASSLSGGLVHSPLHF. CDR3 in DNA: TGTGCCAGCAGCTTGAGTGGCGGACTCGTCCATTCACCCCTCCACTTT.

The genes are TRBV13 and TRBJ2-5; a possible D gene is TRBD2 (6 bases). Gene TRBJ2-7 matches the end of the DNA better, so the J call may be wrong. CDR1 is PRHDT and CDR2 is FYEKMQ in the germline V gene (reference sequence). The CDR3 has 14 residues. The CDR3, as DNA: TGTGCCAGCAGCTTAATGGGGGGAACCTACGAGCAGTACTTC. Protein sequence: CASSLMGGTYEQYF.

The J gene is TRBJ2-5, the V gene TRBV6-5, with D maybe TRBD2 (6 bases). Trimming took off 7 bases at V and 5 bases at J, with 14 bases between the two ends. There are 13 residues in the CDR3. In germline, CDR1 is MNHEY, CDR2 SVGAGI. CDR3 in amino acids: CASTHGGGETQYF. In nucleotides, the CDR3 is TGTGCCAGCACCCACGGGGGTGGGGAGACCCAGTACTTC.

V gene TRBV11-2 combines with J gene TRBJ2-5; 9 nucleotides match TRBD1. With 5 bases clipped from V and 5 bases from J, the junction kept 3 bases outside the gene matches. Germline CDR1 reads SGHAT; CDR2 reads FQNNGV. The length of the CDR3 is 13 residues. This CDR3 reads CASSRTGVETQYF. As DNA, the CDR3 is TGTGCCAGCAGCCGGACAGGGGTCGAGACCCAGTACTTC.

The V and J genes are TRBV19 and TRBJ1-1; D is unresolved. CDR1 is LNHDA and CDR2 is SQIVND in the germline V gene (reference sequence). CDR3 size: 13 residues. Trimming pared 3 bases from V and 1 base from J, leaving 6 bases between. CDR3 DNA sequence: TGTGCCAGTAGTATCTTTAAGAACACTGAAGCTTTCTTT. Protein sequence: CASSIFKNTEAFF.

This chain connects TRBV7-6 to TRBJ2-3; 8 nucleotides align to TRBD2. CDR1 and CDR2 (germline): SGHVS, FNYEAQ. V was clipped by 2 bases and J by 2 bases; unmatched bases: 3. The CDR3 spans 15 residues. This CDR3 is CASSLRGGYTDTQYF. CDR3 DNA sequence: TGTGCCAGCAGCTTACGCGGGGGGTACACAGATACGCAGTATTTT.